The clone carrying this T cell receptor (beta chain) has only a few counts. Its cognate antigen is unknown. Relative to the germline gene, one junction end is altered; a read error may explain this. The sample belongs to a study of OX40 agonist ivuxolimab in advanced cancers. Overall study: Patients receiving dose escalation had hepatocellular carcinoma, melanoma, renal cell or head and neck cancer.

This CDR3 has 15 residues. The germline V gene has CDR1 SGHVS and CDR2 FNYEAQ. The assay was immunoSEQ multiplex PCR, and TCRdb's table has in-frame clones only and misses some. The table shows just over 90,000 clones, with approximately 94% occurring only once. Drawing of blood for sampling happened at baseline, at cycle 4 day 1, and at cycle 7 day 1. Study findings and constraints: Fewer expanded clones were found on average in CD4+ than in CD8+ T cells.

The receptor was isolated from an adult with an advanced solid tumor such as melanoma, head and neck, liver or kidney cancer. The chain uses TRBV7-6 and TRBJ1-1; D gene ambiguous. The input for sequencing was CD4+ or CD8+ T cells sorted from blood, taken in a trial of the OX40 agonist ivuxolimab. CDR3 loop: CASSLDTYPNTEAFF. The CDR3 DNA reads as TGTGCCAGCAGTTTAGACACATACCCGAACACTGAAGCTTTCTTT. The variable domain in full, completed from reference TRBV7-6 and TRBJ1-1, reads GAGVSQSPRYKVTKRGQDVALRCDPISGHVSLYWYRQALGQGPEFLTYFNYEAQQDKSGLPNDRFSAERPEGSISTLTIQRTEQRDSAMYRCASSLDTYPNTEAFFGQGTRLTVV.